The 9 T cell receptor beta chains below were found in one sample sequenced in a study of T cells in Graves' hyperthyroidism and ophthalmopathy. Regions amplified from RNA transcripts were the TCR beta CDR3 regions. The HTBI primer set drove a first-round RT-PCR of the TCR CDR3. Via MiXCR, TCRdb re-called the multiplex PCR reads, giving one row per CDR3 protein. The sample holds 550,000 to 650,000 distinct CDR3 sequences, approximately 15% seen once. Sequencing was performed on blood. The receptors derive from a woman younger than 45 with Graves' hyperthyroidism that later progressed to Graves' ophthalmopathy.

In its sample, this clonotype was seen many times. The chain has TRBV27 and TRBJ1-1; no definite D call. The length of the CDR3 is 13 residues. The V end was cut by 6 bases, the J end by 1 base, with 9 bases between. The germline V gene encodes CDR1 MNHEY and CDR2 SMNVEV (reference sequence). The CDR3 reads CASRALANTEAFF. CDR3 in DNA: TGTGCCAGCAGGGCCCTGGCGAACACTGAAGCTTTCTTT.

The CDR3 is CASSFAGQANYGYTF. In nucleotides, the CDR3 is TGTGCCAGCAGTTTCGCGGGACAGGCAAACTATGGCTACACCTTC. The chain has TRBV6-2 or TRBV6-3 and TRBJ1-2; 8 bases fit TRBD1. With V trimmed by 4 bases and J by 2 bases, 6 bases remained unmatched. The CDR3 length is 15 residues. Germline CDR1 and CDR2: MNHEY and SVGEGT.

In its sample, this clonotype was seen a few times. This chain connects TRBV7-9 to TRBJ1-1; D possibly corresponds to TRBD1 (5 bases). The CDR3 covers 14 residues. V lost 11 bases and J 1 base, leaving 17 bases between the germline ends. The germline CDR1 and CDR2 sequences are SEHNR and FQNEAQ (reference sequence). The CDR3, as DNA: TGTGCCTCCCTAGGGGTGGGAAGGAACACTGAAGCTTTCTTT. Translating gives CASLGVGRNTEAFF.

The chain employs TRBV19 and TRBJ2-1; D remains unclear. Trimming took off 2 bases at V and 4 bases at J, with 9 bases between the two ends. The germline V gene encodes CDR1 LNHDA and CDR2 SQIVND (reference sequence). The CDR3 runs to 14 residues. In DNA form, the CDR3 reads TGTGCCAGTAGTATAAGAGTGGGGTACAATGAGCAGTTCTTC. Its translation is CASSIRVGYNEQFF. Full variable domain (rest looked up from reference TRBV19 and TRBJ2-1): DGGITQSPKYLFRKEGQNVTLSCEQNLNHDAMYWYRQDPGQGLRLIYYSQIVNDFQKGDIAEGYSVSREKKESFPLTVTSAQKNPTAFYLCASSIRVGYNEQFFGPGTRLTVL.

This clonotype was seen only a few times. V is TRBV4-1 and J is TRBJ2-1; D gene ambiguous. The CDR3 spans 14 residues. V lost 6 bases, J lost 10 bases, and 19 bases lay in between. Germline loops: CDR1 MGHRA, CDR2 YSYEKL. DNA for the CDR3: TGCGCCAGCAGAAGGGCTCCTCTTCTTACCGAGCAGTTCTTC. Translating it yields CASRRAPLLTEQFF.

The rearrangement uses TRBV4-2 and TRBJ1-1; D is perhaps TRBD1 (5 bases). CDR3 length equals 16 residues. V was shortened by 0 bases and J by 3 bases, with 14 bases between the two germline ends. Germline loops: CDR1 LGHNA, CDR2 YNFKEQ. CDR3 DNA sequence: TGTGCCAGCAGCCAAGAAATGGGGCAACCCGACACTGAAGCTTTCTTT. It specifies CASSQEMGQPDTEAFF.

Comment on this clonotype: It may be a read error: a sequence one base away is much more abundant. The gene calls are TRBV28 and TRBJ2-3; D possibly corresponds to TRBD2 (5 bases). The V gene's germline CDR1 is MDHEN and CDR2 SYDVKM. This CDR3 is built from 16 residues. CDR3 protein: CACSFPVGKSTDTQYF. Here the CDR3 DNA reads TGTGCCTGCAGTTTTCCGGTCGGGAAGAGCACAGATACGCAGTATTTT.

In regard to this clonotype: At one of its ends the junction is not consistent with the germline gene, which may arise from a read error. CDR3 region: CTSSRDSSEQYF. CDR3 bases: TGTACCAGCAGCCGGGATTCTAGTGAGCAGTACTTC. This chain joins TRBV3-1 and TRBJ2-7, with D tentatively TRBD2 (5 bases). The CDR3 has 12 residues. CDR1 LGHDT and CDR2 YNNKEL come from the germline V gene (reference sequence).

This clonotype was recorded at least ten times. The V gene is TRBV12-3 or TRBV12-4, the J gene TRBJ1-5; D call uncertain. The CDR3 runs to 11 residues. Trimming took 2 bases from V and 4 from J, leaving 0 bases between them. This CDR3 reads CASSLNQPQHF. As DNA, the CDR3 is TGTGCCAGCAGTTTAAATCAGCCCCAGCATTTT.